Shown below are 8 T cell receptor beta chains from a single sample sequenced in a study of CD8+ T cells in alopecia areata. Described treatment: oral pan-JAK inhibitor, 5-10 mg twice daily. Extracted RNA was reverse transcribed, and the resulting cDNA served as sequencing template. The assay was immunoSEQ multiplex PCR, and TCRdb's table has in-frame clones only and misses some. Of about 42,000 clones listed, 80% to 95% are singletons. This material consisted of CD8+ T cells sorted from blood, taken at week 24, from a patient treated with tofacitinib. The receptors come from a human donor with alopecia areata.

The V and J genes are TRBV29-1 and TRBJ1-2, with D maybe TRBD1 (5 bases). V lost 3 bases, J lost 4 bases, and 12 bases lay in between. This CDR3 comprises 13 residues. The germline V gene has CDR1 SQVTM and CDR2 ANQGSEA. The CDR3 protein is CSVDIPGSYGYTF. The CDR3 region has the DNA TGCAGCGTTGATATACCAGGGAGCTATGGCTACACCTTC.

In this sample, this clone turned up once. The rearrangement uses TRBV7-2 and TRBJ1-6; D remains ambiguous. Deletions cut 5 bases from V and 0 bases from J, with 11 bases between. CDR3 length equals 16 residues. Per the germline V gene, CDR1 is SGHTA and CDR2 is FQGNSA. In DNA form, the CDR3 reads TGTGCCAGCAGCCCCACACGGAGCTCCTATAATTCACCCCTCCACTTT. Encoded protein: CASSPTRSSYNSPLHF.

The chain employs TRBV9 and TRBJ2-3; D assignment may be TRBD1 or TRBD2 (5 bases each). Trimming left V 2 bases short and J 0 bases short, with 10 bases between. Germline V gives CDR1 SGDLS, CDR2 YYNGEE. This CDR3 is built from 15 residues. Here the CDR3 reads CASSVSGPSTDTQYF. CDR3 in DNA: TGTGCCAGCAGCGTTTCGGGACCCAGCACAGATACGCAGTATTTT.

The J gene is TRBJ2-5, the V gene TRBV5-5; D gene unclear. There are 12 residues in the CDR3. In germline, CDR1 is SGHKS, CDR2 YYEKEE (reference sequence). Trimming shortened V by 1 base and J by 7 bases, and 8 bases separated the two germline ends. The CDR3 region has the DNA TGTGCCAGCAGCTTGTCTGATAGGACCCAGTACTTC. This translates into CASSLSDRTQYF.

This sequence joins TRBV7-9 and TRBJ2-1; D may be TRBD2 (5 bases). The CDR3 contains 17 residues. The ends were cut back, 4 bases at V and 0 bases at J, with 16 bases in the middle. CDR1 SEHNR and CDR2 FQNEAQ come from the germline V gene (reference sequence). In nucleotides, the CDR3 is TGTGCCAGCAGCTCGATTAGTATGGGGAGCTCCTACAATGAGCAGTTCTTC. Its protein product is CASSSISMGSSYNEQFF.

The rearrangement uses TRBV27 and TRBJ2-2, with TRBD1 matching over 8 bases. From germline, CDR1 is MNHEY and CDR2 SMNVEV (reference sequence). There are 20 residues in the CDR3. J was trimmed by 0 bases and V by 4 bases; bases with no gene match: 16. In DNA form, the CDR3 reads TGTGCCAGCAGTTGGGTGGGAGGACAGGGCACCAGAGCGAACACCGGGGAGCTGTTTTTT. Translation: CASSWVGGQGTRANTGELFF.

This chain connects TRBV25-1 to TRBJ2-7; D is ambiguous. Trimming pared 2 bases from V and 6 bases from J, leaving 14 bases between. Germline lookup yields CDR1 MGHDK and CDR2 SYGVNS. The length of the CDR3 is 14 residues. The CDR3 DNA follows: TGTGCCAGCAGTGAAGGTTGGGATCGGCGCGAGCAGTACTTC. Translation: CASSEGWDRREQYF.

The rearrangement joins TRBV7-2 to TRBJ2-1; TRBD2 matches at 10 bases. This CDR3 region has 15 residues. CDR1 and CDR2 (germline): SGHTA, FQGNSA. J was trimmed by 4 bases and V by 3 bases; bases with no gene match: 3. The CDR3 here is CASSFRLAGYNEQFF. In DNA form, the CDR3 reads TGTGCCAGCAGCTTTCGACTAGCGGGTTACAATGAGCAGTTCTTC.